This TCR beta chain is from a study of T cell changes during pregnancy in multiple sclerosis. The assay was immunoSEQ multiplex PCR, and TCRdb's table has in-frame clones only and misses some. The sample shows about 79,000 clones, 85% to 95% of them seen only once. This clone was counted once. V was trimmed by 2 bases and J by 2 bases, leaving 15 bases between them. This CDR3 comprises 16 residues. The germline gives CDR1 MDHEN, CDR2 SYDVKM. The chain recombines TRBV28 with TRBJ1-1; D unresolved. The sequence came from a female donor with multiple sclerosis, enrolled in a pregnancy study. The specimen comprised CD4+ T cells from peripheral blood mononuclear cells, sampled in the second trimester of pregnancy. The DNA for the CDR3 is TGTGCCAGCAGTTTACCCCTGACATTCTCTAACACTGAAGCTTTCTTT. It specifies CASSLPLTFSNTEAFF.